The entry that follows covers one TCR beta chain sequence. This clone occurred once. It has no known antigen specificity. No base quality values were provided; no much bigger clone lies one nucleotide off. The data belong to a study of shared clonotypes between healthy human individuals (dated by TCRdb to 2020 to 2022). Background for the entire study: Two women and a few men aged 18 to 49 years were included in the cohort. The study deeply sequenced blood TCR repertoires of five healthy adults to estimate repertoire size and the extent of clonotype sharing between individuals. To increase sequencing depth and limit assay-specific biases, TCR repertoire library preparation and sequencing were carried out by different laboratories using diverse techniques. Per donor, three plates each were used for CD4 naive and CD4 memory, two for CD8 naive, and one for CD8 memory. Between about 0.85 and 10 billion PBMCs per donor were obtained by leukapheresis. Summary of the overall study and its limitations: Incomplete sequencing was indicated by rarefaction of sorted-subset datasets, despite the large sequencing depth. The small number of donors limited the genetic and exposure-history diversity represented. Sampling was restricted to blood, and TCR repertoires in tissues likely differ from the TCR repertoires found in blood. Based on pairwise subsampling, the degree of clonotype sharing among donors was expected to be affected by sequencing depth. Higher generation probabilities were observed for clonotypes shared by all four sorted-subset donors than for non-shared clonotypes. About 4.5% of naive CD4, around 3.6% of naive CD8, about 2.5% of memory CD4, and approximately 0.39% of memory CD8 clonotypes were shared across a few donors. Estimated clonotype richness was generally larger for naive than for memory subsets.

The CDR3 covers 16 residues, taking in both the cysteine and the phenylalanine. Kept here is only the CDR3 DNA, which spans 48 bases and is read in frame from base 1. CDR1 and CDR2 are drawn from the germline V gene (reference sequence): SGHNT, YYREEE. V is reduced by 4 bases and J by 0 bases, leaving a spacing of 16 bases between them. Healthy HIV-negative adults with no recently reported acute infections or vaccinations were included as donors. All donors were Caucasian adults living in Nashville, Tennessee, USA. CD4+ T cells were enriched through magnetic negative selection, after which naive cells were positively selected on CD45RA and the remaining negative fraction served as the memory subset. Blood was collected by leukapheresis, and PBMCs were isolated by Ficoll-Histopaque density gradient centrifugation and then cryopreserved in liquid nitrogen vapor phase. Purity and quantity of every magnetically sorted T cell population were checked by analytical flow cytometry. Genomic DNA was isolated from every sorted fraction and measured by UV absorbance on a Nanodrop 2000c.

Using the deep immunoSEQ assay, multiplex PCR amplified TCR CDR3 regions from genomic DNA. For each cell subset, the extracted genomic DNA was distributed evenly across all wells of several immunoSEQ 96-well plates, and each plate served as one replicate. For sorted subsets, around 200 ng genomic DNA, equal to about 30,000 T cell genomes, was loaded into each replicate PCR. The purified libraries were quantified using a Qubit 3.0 fluorometer, sized with a Bioanalyzer 2100, and then quantified again using the KAPA Library Quantification kit. A separate single-read 150-cycle Illumina NextSeq 550 flow cell was used to sequence each immunoSEQ 96-well plate. The original pipeline was this. The immunoSEQ output contained only junctional sequences without quality scores, so filtering could not match that applied to full-length reads. To assign V/J genes and CDR3, sequences were annotated using PyIR, a Python wrapper for IgBLAST v1.9, with IMGT germline references. Reads were filtered out if the reads had weak V/J assignments (E-value above 1e-6), no CDR3, stop codons, out-of-frame junctions, or ambiguous translated residues. A V3J clonotype was defined by an identical inferred V gene, J gene, and CDR3 amino acid sequence. Percentage overlap between repertoires was calculated by dividing the number of shared unique clonotypes by the size of the smaller repertoire. Richness of each repertoire was evaluated using RTK rarefaction, the Chao1 estimator, and Recon v2.1 estimates of unobserved clonotypes. Generation probabilities were computed with OLGA for all TCRbeta clonotypes obtained by the gDNA method from a handful of donors. TCRdb carries this immuneACCESS record with in-frame sequences only. Its versions omit some clonotypes, under half of them owing to an unresolved V gene in the studies checked, with the rest unexplained. That table is the source of V, J and clone size, and D and trimming were worked out from the DNA. Here the sample has some 1,400,000 clones; about 96% occur a single time. About 1.2% of the sample is taken by the ten largest.

Rearrangement joined TRBV5-4 to TRBJ2-5; the D gene assignment is ambiguous. This TCR derives from a man aged 25 to 40 in good health. The sequencing sample was made of naive CD4+ T cells sorted from blood. The sample's cell subset or site label, decoded: CD45RA+ positively selected. The DNA sequence is TGTGCCAGCAGCCTGCCCGGCACCTTAAACCAAGAGACCCAGTACTTC. It is translated as CASSLPGTLNQETQYF.